The next 5 T cell receptor beta chains were all read from a single sample in a study of T cells in Graves' hyperthyroidism and ophthalmopathy. Amplified regions were TCR beta CDR3 sequences from RNA transcripts. In the first-round RT-PCR of the TCR CDR3, the HTBI primer set was used. Using its own MiXCR run on the multiplex PCR reads, TCRdb lists one record per CDR3 protein. In the table there are about 420,000 distinct CDR3 sequences, about 13% of which are singletons. The sequenced sample consisted of blood. The receptors were sampled from a woman aged 18-29 years with Graves' hyperthyroidism.

This clonotype was counted only a few times. The chain employs TRBV12-3 or TRBV12-4 and TRBJ1-6, with D perhaps matching TRBD1 (6 bases). The CDR3 is 15 residues long. Trimming shortened V by 5 bases and J by 4 bases, and 12 bases separated the two germline ends. The CDR3 reads CASSPDSTYNSPLHF. In DNA, the CDR3 is TGTGCCAGCAGTCCGGACAGCACTTATAATTCACCCCTCCACTTT.

The table lists this clonotype with a few counts. This chain links TRBV2 with TRBJ2-3, with 9 nucleotides matching TRBD2. The V and J ends lost 5 bases and 0 bases, in that order; junction bases with no gene match: 12. CDR1 is SNHLY, CDR2 FYNNEI, per germline. The CDR3 runs to 18 residues. CDR3 amino acids: CASSYGLAGMTSTDTQYF. The CDR3 DNA is TGTGCCAGCAGTTATGGGCTAGCGGGAATGACTAGCACAGATACGCAGTATTTT.

This clonotype was counted many times. The V gene is TRBV6-6, the J gene TRBJ2-3; D unresolved. The ends were cut back, 2 bases at V and 2 bases at J, with 8 bases in the middle. CDR3 length: 14 amino acids. From germline, CDR1 is MNHNY and CDR2 SVGAGI (reference sequence). The CDR3 reads CASSYGVVTDTQYF. The CDR3 DNA reads as TGTGCCAGCAGTTACGGGGTGGTCACAGATACGCAGTATTTT.

This clonotype was picked up many times. The chain combines TRBV28 with TRBJ2-5; no firm D call. Germline assignment: CDR1 MDHEN and CDR2 SYDVKM. This CDR3 is 12 amino acids long. The V and J ends lost 4 bases and 1 base respectively, with 4 bases between them. The CDR3, as DNA: TGTGCCAGCAGTTACGGCCAAGAGACCCAGTACTTC. Translating gives CASSYGQETQYF.

The rearrangement links TRBV14 to TRBJ1-2; TRBD1 might be the D (6 bases). Trimming took off 4 bases at V and 14 bases at J, with 8 bases between the two ends. Germline V gene data show CDR1 as SGHDN and CDR2 as FVKESK. The CDR3 is 9 residues long. This chain's CDR3 is CASSPGQTF. The CDR3 nucleotides read TGTGCCAGCAGCCCCGGACAGACCTTC.